These T cell receptor beta chains were read from a single sample in a study of memory CD4+ T cells and cytomegalovirus serostatus. Clones were read by immunoSEQ multiplex PCR, and TCRdb kept only the in-frame ones, dropping some. The table records tens of thousands of clones, roughly 73% of them present only once. Sequenced material: memory CD4+ T cells from blood. All receptors come from an adult in good health and CMV-seronegative. Both conserved end residues are trimmed from each CDR3. The order of the fields is CDR3 length, V gene, J gene, CDR3 protein.

CDR3 length: 12; V gene: TRBV6-5; J gene: TRBJ1-5; CDR3 protein: ASSYTGSNQPQH
CDR3 length: 14; V gene: TRBV7-9; J gene: TRBJ2-1; CDR3 protein: ASSGAISGGLNEQF
CDR3 length: 11; V gene: TRBV7-6; J gene: TRBJ1-1; CDR3 protein: ASSLNRDTEAF
CDR3 length: 11; V gene: TRBV7-2; J gene: TRBJ2-2; CDR3 protein: ASSPPGTGELF
CDR3 length: 14; V gene: TRBV4-2; J gene: TRBJ2-7; CDR3 protein: ASSQDQTASTYEQY
CDR3 length: 11; V gene: TRBV4-3; J gene: TRBJ2-5; CDR3 protein: ASSQGVKETQY
CDR3 length: 12; V gene: TRBV6-5; J gene: TRBJ2-7; CDR3 protein: ASSRNRGTYEQY
CDR3 length: 13; V gene: TRBV19; J gene: TRBJ1-5; CDR3 protein: ASSMSGQGNQPQH
CDR3 length: 14; V gene: TRBV6-5; J gene: TRBJ1-1; CDR3 protein: ASSYVRQGGYGEAF
CDR3 length: 11; V gene: TRBV29-1; J gene: TRBJ2-1; CDR3 protein: SVSLAVGNEQF
CDR3 length: 10; V gene: TRBV5-5; J gene: TRBJ1-1; CDR3 protein: ASSLPGPRAF
CDR3 length: 11; V gene: TRBV18; J gene: TRBJ1-2; CDR3 protein: ASSRPGGDGYT
CDR3 length: 13; V gene: TRBV7-3; J gene: TRBJ2-5; CDR3 protein: ASSYYRDTEETQY
CDR3 length: 17; V gene: TRBV7-6; J gene: TRBJ2-1; CDR3 protein: ASSLARTPGQTSYNEQF
CDR3 length: 12; V gene: TRBV7-7; J gene: TRBJ2-7; CDR3 protein: ASSTGQGANEQY
CDR3 length: 12; V gene: TRBV27; J gene: TRBJ2-2; CDR3 protein: ASSFLGGTGELF